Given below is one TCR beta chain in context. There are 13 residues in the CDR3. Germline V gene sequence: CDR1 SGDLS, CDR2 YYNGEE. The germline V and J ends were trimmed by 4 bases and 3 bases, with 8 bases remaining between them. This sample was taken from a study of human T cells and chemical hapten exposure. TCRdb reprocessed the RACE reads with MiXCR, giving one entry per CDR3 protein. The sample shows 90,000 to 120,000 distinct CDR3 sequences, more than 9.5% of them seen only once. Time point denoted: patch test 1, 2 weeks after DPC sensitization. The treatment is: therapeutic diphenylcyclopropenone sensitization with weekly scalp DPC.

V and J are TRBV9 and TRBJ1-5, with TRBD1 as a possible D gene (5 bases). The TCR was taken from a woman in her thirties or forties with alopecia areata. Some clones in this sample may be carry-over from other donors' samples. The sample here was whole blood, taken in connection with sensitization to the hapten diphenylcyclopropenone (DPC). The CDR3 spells CASSPDTNQPQHF. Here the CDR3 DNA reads TGTGCCAGCAGCCCGGACACCAATCAGCCCCAGCATTTT.